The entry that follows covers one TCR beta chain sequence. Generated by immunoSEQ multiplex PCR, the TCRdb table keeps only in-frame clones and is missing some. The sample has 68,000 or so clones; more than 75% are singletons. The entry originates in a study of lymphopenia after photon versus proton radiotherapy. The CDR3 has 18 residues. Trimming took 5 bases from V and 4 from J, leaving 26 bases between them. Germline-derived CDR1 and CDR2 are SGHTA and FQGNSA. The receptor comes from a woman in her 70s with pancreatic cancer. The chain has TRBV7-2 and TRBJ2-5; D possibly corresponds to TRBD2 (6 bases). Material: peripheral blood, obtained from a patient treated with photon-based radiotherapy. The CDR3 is CASSRGLAMNFIVETQYF. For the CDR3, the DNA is TGTGCCAGCAGCCGTGGGCTAGCGATGAATTTTATTGTAGAGACCCAGTACTTC.